The present entry profiles one T cell receptor (beta chain) with its context. Its antigen is not identified. The sample originates from a study of identifying expanded T cells in peripheral blood. Study-wide results and caveats: Two-week clone count variance significantly increased as total template count grew. Approximately 1.1 clones differed between technical replicates, versus approximately 17 and 20 over time.

This table comes from immunoSEQ multiplex PCR, and its TCRdb copy is limited to in-frame clones, with some not included. The repertoire has about 58,000 clones, approximately 89% of them found once; the top ten carry approximately 3.8%. Healthy donors had no documented immune events, such as infections, while sampled. Per the germline V gene, CDR1 is MNHEY and CDR2 is SMNVEV (reference sequence). The CDR3 is 14 amino acids. The V end lost 3 bases, the J end lost 0 bases, and 8 bases lay between the germline ends. The sample comprised blood. The sequence was obtained from a person aged 18 to 70 in good health. The chain has TRBV27 and TRBJ1-1; D is undetermined. CDR3 in amino acids: CASSFSGLNTEAFF. CDR3 coding DNA: TGTGCCAGCAGTTTCTCCGGGTTGAACACTGAAGCTTTCTTT.